This T cell receptor (beta chain) derives from a study of blood T cell repertoires in COVID-19. The wider study: COVID-19 samples, acute and convalescent, were from the United States, Italy and Spain.

Data came from immunoSEQ multiplex PCR; TCRdb stores just in-frame clones and leaves some out. The sample includes some 150,000 clones, approximately 89% of them seen just once. Regarding this clone: A read error may produce the germline difference seen at one junction end.

Ages ranged from roughly 18 to 95 years, with residence in around 24 US areas. Participant-given clinical history determined each cohort assignment. This sequence was found in a woman between 18 and 29 years old who had recovered from COVID-19. Sequencing was performed on PBMCs or T cells enriched from blood (not recorded which).

The CDR3 nucleotides are TGTGCCAGTAGTATTAACCGGAAGAGTGGAGACCCAGTACACTTC. Translated, it gives CASSINRKSGDPVHF. The chain uses TRBV19 and TRBJ2-5; no reliable D call. CDR1 and CDR2 from the germline V gene are LNHDA and SQIVND (reference sequence). The CDR3 length is 15 residues.